A selection of T cell receptor beta chains follows, all from one sample in a study of blood T cell repertoires in COVID-19. Measured with immunoSEQ multiplex PCR; TCRdb has only the in-frame clones, and not every one. Among about 180,000 clones listed, 84% were seen once. The specimen was peripheral blood. All receptors derive from a young man with active or convalescent COVID-19. Each CDR3 is given with its conserved first and last residue. The order of the fields is V gene, D gene, J gene, clone size, CDR3 protein, CDR3 DNA. The D gene is left open where the match is weak. Expanded clones are given a class, and other clones once, few, many or no size at all.

v_call: TRBV6-1; d_call: TRBD2; j_call: TRBJ2-2; clone_size: NA; cdr3_aa: CASSALPGLANTGELFF; cdr3_nt: TGTGCCAGCAGTGCCTTACCGGGACTAGCGAACACCGGGGAGCTGTTTTTT
v_call: TRBV3-1/TRBV3-2; d_call: TRBD2; j_call: TRBJ2-1; clone_size: NA; cdr3_aa: CASSQGGGRAGDRQFF; cdr3_nt: TGTGCCAGCAGCCAAGGGGGGGGGAGAGCGGGAGATCGGCAGTTCTTC
v_call: TRBV18; d_call: TRBD2; j_call: TRBJ2-5; clone_size: NA; cdr3_aa: CASSPLTSGYQETQYF; cdr3_nt: TGTGCCAGCTCACCTCTGACTAGCGGATACCAAGAGACCCAGTACTTC
v_call: TRBV5-1; d_call: NA; j_call: TRBJ1-1; clone_size: NA; cdr3_aa: CASSRTGDTEAFF; cdr3_nt: TGCGCCAGCAGCAGGACTGGGGACACTGAAGCTTTCTTT
v_call: TRBV6-2/TRBV6-3; d_call: NA; j_call: TRBJ1-4; clone_size: NA; cdr3_aa: CASSSFRGAANEKLFF; cdr3_nt: TGTGCCAGCAGTTCTTTTCGGGGAGCGGCTAATGAAAAACTGTTTTTT
v_call: TRBV11-2; d_call: TRBD1; j_call: TRBJ1-6; clone_size: NA; cdr3_aa: CASSLRQGSNSPLHF; cdr3_nt: TGTGCCAGCAGCTTAAGACAGGGCTCTAATTCACCCCTCCACTTT
v_call: TRBV4-3; d_call: NA; j_call: TRBJ2-7; clone_size: NA; cdr3_aa: CASSQVAGTASYEQYF; cdr3_nt: TGCGCCAGCAGCCAAGTGGCCGGGACTGCCTCCTACGAGCAGTACTTC
v_call: TRBV5-6; d_call: TRBD1; j_call: TRBJ1-2; clone_size: NA; cdr3_aa: CASSVTGTGKDTF; cdr3_nt: TGTGCCAGCAGCGTCACCGGGACAGGGAAAGACACCTTC
v_call: TRBV28; d_call: NA; j_call: TRBJ2-1; clone_size: NA; cdr3_aa: CASSLRVTIDNEQFF; cdr3_nt: TGTGCCAGCAGTTTACGGGTGACTATCGACAATGAGCAGTTCTTC
v_call: TRBV5-6; d_call: NA; j_call: TRBJ2-2; clone_size: NA; cdr3_aa: CASRPGVPNTGELFF; cdr3_nt: TGTGCCAGCAGACCGGGGGTGCCGAACACCGGGGAGCTGTTTTTT
v_call: TRBV2; d_call: TRBD2; j_call: TRBJ2-3; clone_size: NA; cdr3_aa: CASSGGRTRTDTQYF; cdr3_nt: TGTGCCAGCAGCGGCGGGAGGACCCGCACAGATACGCAGTATTTT
v_call: TRBV6-4; d_call: TRBD2; j_call: TRBJ2-3; clone_size: NA; cdr3_aa: CASSNIAGGTDTQYF; cdr3_nt: TGTGCCAGCAGTAACATAGCGGGAGGCACAGATACGCAGTATTTT
v_call: TRBV18; d_call: TRBD1; j_call: TRBJ1-1; clone_size: NA; cdr3_aa: CASSPEATGTGGEAFF; cdr3_nt: TGTGCCAGCTCACCAGAGGCGACCGGGACAGGGGGTGAAGCTTTCTTT
v_call: TRBV2; d_call: TRBD2; j_call: TRBJ2-3; clone_size: few; cdr3_aa: CASAKRGGIFGQYF; cdr3_nt: TGTGCCAGCGCGAAGCGGGGGGGGATCTTTGGGCAGTATTTT
v_call: TRBV19; d_call: NA; j_call: TRBJ1-4; clone_size: NA; cdr3_aa: CASSIDRGKSKLFF; cdr3_nt: TGTGCCAGTAGTATAGACAGGGGAAAGTCAAAACTGTTTTTT
v_call: TRBV24-1; d_call: NA; j_call: TRBJ2-1; clone_size: NA; cdr3_aa: CATSARTYTYNEQFF; cdr3_nt: TGTGCCACCAGTGCTAGGACTTATACCTACAATGAGCAGTTCTTC
v_call: TRBV11-1; d_call: NA; j_call: TRBJ2-5; clone_size: NA; cdr3_aa: CASSSSRETQYF; cdr3_nt: TGTGCCAGCAGCTCTAGCCGGGAGACCCAGTACTTC
v_call: TRBV28; d_call: NA; j_call: TRBJ1-3; clone_size: NA; cdr3_aa: CASSLGTISGNTIYF; cdr3_nt: TGTGCCAGCAGTCTCGGGACAATCTCTGGAAACACCATATATTTT
v_call: TRBV2; d_call: TRBD2; j_call: TRBJ2-1; clone_size: NA; cdr3_aa: CASSDFGGGGHNEQFF; cdr3_nt: TGTGCCAGCAGTGATTTTGGCGGGGGGGGTCACAATGAGCAGTTCTTC
v_call: TRBV11-3; d_call: NA; j_call: TRBJ1-1; clone_size: few; cdr3_aa: CASSLGRTIFF; cdr3_nt: TGTGCCAGCAGCTTAGGTCGGACTATATTCTTT
v_call: TRBV5-5; d_call: NA; j_call: TRBJ1-3; clone_size: NA; cdr3_aa: CASSLVPGGSGNTIYF; cdr3_nt: TGTGCCAGCAGCTTGGTCCCGGGGGGCTCTGGAAACACCATATATTTT
v_call: TRBV28; d_call: TRBD2; j_call: TRBJ2-3; clone_size: NA; cdr3_aa: CASNSGISTDTQYF; cdr3_nt: TGTGCCAGCAATAGCGGGATATCCACAGATACGCAGTATTTT
v_call: TRBV6-2/TRBV6-3; d_call: TRBD2; j_call: TRBJ2-1; clone_size: NA; cdr3_aa: CASSRTSGSSDEQFF; cdr3_nt: TGTGCCAGCAGCCGTACTAGCGGGAGTAGCGATGAGCAGTTCTTC
v_call: TRBV11-2; d_call: TRBD2; j_call: TRBJ2-1; clone_size: NA; cdr3_aa: CASSLTSGGGNEQFF; cdr3_nt: TGTGCCAGCAGCTTAACTAGCGGGGGGGGAAATGAGCAGTTCTTC
v_call: TRBV27; d_call: TRBD2; j_call: TRBJ2-1; clone_size: NA; cdr3_aa: CASTPTSGSAGNEQFF; cdr3_nt: TGTGCCAGCACCCCCACTAGCGGGAGCGCCGGCAATGAGCAGTTCTTC
v_call: TRBV5-1; d_call: NA; j_call: TRBJ2-5; clone_size: NA; cdr3_aa: CASSSQGGGDETQYF; cdr3_nt: TGCGCCAGCAGCTCCCAGGGTGGGGGCGATGAGACCCAGTACTTC
v_call: TRBV29-1; d_call: NA; j_call: TRBJ2-3; clone_size: NA; cdr3_aa: CSVVVQGLSTDTQYF; cdr3_nt: TGCAGCGTTGTTGTCCAGGGTCTTTCCACAGATACGCAGTATTTT
v_call: TRBV5-1; d_call: NA; j_call: TRBJ1-4; clone_size: NA; cdr3_aa: CASSLTGSGDEKLFF; cdr3_nt: TGCGCCAGCAGCTTGACCGGGTCAGGGGATGAAAAACTGTTTTTT
v_call: TRBV3-1/TRBV3-2; d_call: NA; j_call: TRBJ2-3; clone_size: NA; cdr3_aa: CASSQGTDSHGTDTQYF; cdr3_nt: TGTGCCAGCAGCCAAGGAACGGACTCACACGGCACAGATACGCAGTATTTT
v_call: TRBV15; d_call: TRBD1; j_call: TRBJ2-5; clone_size: NA; cdr3_aa: CATSRASTGVETQYF; cdr3_nt: TGTGCCACCAGCAGAGCGTCGACAGGGGTAGAGACCCAGTACTTC
v_call: TRBV5-1; d_call: TRBD1; j_call: TRBJ1-1; clone_size: once; cdr3_aa: CASSSSGTGAAEAFF; cdr3_nt: TGCGCCAGCAGCTCTTCCGGGACAGGGGCTGCTGAAGCTTTCTTT
v_call: TRBV19; d_call: NA; j_call: TRBJ1-4; clone_size: NA; cdr3_aa: CASSRQREGEKLFF; cdr3_nt: TGTGCCAGTAGCCGTCAGAGGGAGGGAGAAAAACTGTTTTTT
v_call: TRBV5-1; d_call: TRBD1; j_call: TRBJ2-2; clone_size: NA; cdr3_aa: CASSLGTGDPGELFF; cdr3_nt: TGCGCCAGCAGCTTGGGGACAGGGGACCCCGGGGAGCTGTTTTTT
v_call: TRBV2; d_call: NA; j_call: TRBJ2-3; clone_size: NA; cdr3_aa: CASSGEFTSTDTQYF; cdr3_nt: TGTGCCAGCAGTGGGGAGTTTACTAGCACAGATACGCAGTATTTT
v_call: TRBV7-2; d_call: NA; j_call: TRBJ2-3; clone_size: once; cdr3_aa: CASSLTGQGGDTQYF; cdr3_nt: TGTGCCAGCAGCTTAACTGGGCAGGGTGGAGATACGCAGTATTTT
v_call: TRBV12-3/TRBV12-4; d_call: TRBD2; j_call: TRBJ2-1; clone_size: once; cdr3_aa: CASRTTSVEQFF; cdr3_nt: TGTGCCAGCAGGACGACTAGCGTTGAGCAGTTCTTC
v_call: TRBV5-5; d_call: TRBD2; j_call: TRBJ2-7; clone_size: NA; cdr3_aa: CASSLAGEGEQYF; cdr3_nt: TGTGCCAGCAGCTTAGCGGGGGAGGGCGAGCAGTACTTC
v_call: TRBV6-5; d_call: NA; j_call: TRBJ1-2; clone_size: NA; cdr3_aa: CASSYSQSYYGYTF; cdr3_nt: TGTGCCAGCAGTTACTCACAGAGCTACTATGGCTACACCTTC
v_call: TRBV12-3/TRBV12-4; d_call: NA; j_call: TRBJ1-2; clone_size: NA; cdr3_aa: CASSLGQNYGYTF; cdr3_nt: TGTGCCAGCAGTTTAGGACAGAACTATGGCTACACCTTC
v_call: TRBV28; d_call: NA; j_call: TRBJ1-2; clone_size: NA; cdr3_aa: CASSTGMNYGYTF; cdr3_nt: TGTGCCAGCAGTACAGGGATGAACTATGGCTACACCTTC
v_call: TRBV7-3; d_call: TRBD1; j_call: TRBJ1-2; clone_size: NA; cdr3_aa: CASSLQGGGGYGYTF; cdr3_nt: TGTGCCAGCAGCTTACAAGGGGGCGGAGGCTATGGCTACACCTTC
v_call: TRBV5-1; d_call: NA; j_call: TRBJ1-4; clone_size: NA; cdr3_aa: CASSVVSTNEKLFF; cdr3_nt: TGCGCCAGCAGCGTAGTGTCAACTAATGAAAAACTGTTTTTT
v_call: TRBV5-1; d_call: NA; j_call: TRBJ2-5; clone_size: NA; cdr3_aa: CASSLAGRGPQETQYF; cdr3_nt: TGCGCCAGCAGCTTGGCCGGGCGGGGTCCCCAAGAGACCCAGTACTTC
v_call: TRBV6-4; d_call: NA; j_call: TRBJ1-1; clone_size: NA; cdr3_aa: CASSRAGGTEAFF; cdr3_nt: TGTGCCAGCAGCCGGGCCGGGGGCACTGAAGCTTTCTTT
v_call: TRBV6-6; d_call: NA; j_call: TRBJ2-1; clone_size: NA; cdr3_aa: CASRTENEQFF; cdr3_nt: TGTGCCAGTCGAACGGAGAATGAGCAGTTCTTC
v_call: TRBV2; d_call: TRBD1; j_call: TRBJ1-2; clone_size: NA; cdr3_aa: CASSRNRGGYTF; cdr3_nt: TGTGCCAGCAGTAGGAACAGGGGCGGCTACACCTTC
v_call: TRBV6-5; d_call: TRBD1; j_call: TRBJ1-2; clone_size: NA; cdr3_aa: CASSFGDRGNGYTF; cdr3_nt: TGTGCCAGCAGTTTTGGGGACAGGGGAAATGGCTACACCTTC
v_call: TRBV2; d_call: TRBD1; j_call: TRBJ2-4; clone_size: NA; cdr3_aa: CASSGDRGAKNIQYF; cdr3_nt: TGTGCCAGCAGCGGGGACAGGGGGGCCAAAAACATTCAGTACTTC
v_call: TRBV7-9; d_call: NA; j_call: TRBJ1-1; clone_size: NA; cdr3_aa: CASSQPKSGAFF; cdr3_nt: TGTGCCAGCAGCCAACCCAAATCAGGGGCTTTCTTT
v_call: TRBV15; d_call: TRBD2; j_call: TRBJ2-7; clone_size: NA; cdr3_aa: CATSRGPASGGEQYF; cdr3_nt: TGTGCCACCAGCAGAGGTCCAGCTAGCGGGGGTGAACAGTACTTC
v_call: TRBV19; d_call: NA; j_call: TRBJ2-3; clone_size: few; cdr3_aa: CASSLSGTDTQYF; cdr3_nt: TGTGCCAGTAGTCTGTCAGGGACAGATACGCAGTATTTT
v_call: TRBV7-7; d_call: NA; j_call: TRBJ2-7; clone_size: NA; cdr3_aa: CASSPTDRPFEQYF; cdr3_nt: TGTGCCAGCAGCCCTACCGACAGGCCCTTCGAGCAGTACTTC